This T cell receptor (beta chain) was sequenced in a study of T cell responses to AZD1222 COVID-19 vaccine. General observations from the study: Close to half of all spike-specific TCRs reportedly target regions of the variants that are unmutated. Repertoires in all cases were sampled only once the peak T cell response had passed. Baseline testing showed seropositivity in only 5 or 6 AZD1222 recipients. Possibly, clonal diversity was underestimated; donors were largely white British and included more females.

This CDR3 spans 16 amino acids. CDR1 and CDR2 from the germline V gene are MDHEN and SYDVKM. The ends were cut back, 11 bases at V and 3 bases at J, with 25 bases in the middle. Data came from immunoSEQ multiplex PCR; TCRdb stores just in-frame clones and leaves some out. The table records 95,000 to 130,000 clones, more than 85% of them present only once. Turning to this clone: Its antigen is unidentified.

V is TRBV28 and J is TRBJ1-1; a weak D match, TRBD1 (6 bases). The specimen comprised peripheral blood, sampled on day 0 of AZD1222 vaccination. This receptor was obtained from an adult in good health. CDR3 loop: CAARGGRPVRDTEAFF. The CDR3 nucleotides are TGTGCCGCCCGGGGGGGCCGACCGGTAAGAGACACTGAAGCTTTCTTT.